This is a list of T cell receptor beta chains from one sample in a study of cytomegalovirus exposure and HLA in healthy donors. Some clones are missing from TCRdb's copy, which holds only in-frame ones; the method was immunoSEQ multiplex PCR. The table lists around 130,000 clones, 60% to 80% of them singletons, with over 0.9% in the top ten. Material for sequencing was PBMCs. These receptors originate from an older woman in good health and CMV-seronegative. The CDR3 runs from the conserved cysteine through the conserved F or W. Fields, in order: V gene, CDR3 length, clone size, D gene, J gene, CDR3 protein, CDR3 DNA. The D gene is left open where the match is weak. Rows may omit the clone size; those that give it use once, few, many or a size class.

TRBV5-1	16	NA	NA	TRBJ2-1	CASSLGQGSSYNEQFF	TGCGCCAGCAGCTTGGGGCAGGGTTCGTCCTACAATGAGCAGTTCTTC
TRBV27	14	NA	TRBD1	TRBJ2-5	CASSLQGAWETQYF	TGTGCCAGCAGTTTACAGGGGGCATGGGAGACCCAGTACTTC
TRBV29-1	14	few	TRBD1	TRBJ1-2	CSVEGQGARYGYTF	TGCAGCGTTGAGGGACAGGGGGCGAGGTATGGCTACACCTTC
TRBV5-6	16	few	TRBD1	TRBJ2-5	CASSSTGQGAWETQYF	TGTGCCAGCAGCTCGACCGGACAGGGCGCTTGGGAGACCCAGTACTTC
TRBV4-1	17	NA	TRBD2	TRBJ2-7	CASSHAFTSGASYEQYF	TGCGCCAGCAGCCATGCGTTCACTAGCGGGGCCTCCTACGAGCAGTACTTC
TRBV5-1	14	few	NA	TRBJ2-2	CASSPDSYTGELFF	TGCGCCAGCAGCCCGGACAGCTACACCGGGGAGCTGTTTTTT
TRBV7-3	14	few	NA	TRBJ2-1	CASSLNAVLSEQFF	TGTGCCAGCAGCTTAAATGCCGTCTTGAGTGAGCAGTTCTTC
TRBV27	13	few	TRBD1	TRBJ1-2	CASSLGQGGGYTF	TGTGCCAGCAGTCTCGGACAGGGCGGGGGCTACACCTTC
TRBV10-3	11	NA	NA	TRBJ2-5	CAISDLQGQYF	TGTGCCATCAGTGATCTCCAGGGCCAGTACTTC
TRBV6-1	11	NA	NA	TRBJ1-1	CASSGGFEAFF	TGTGCCAGCAGCGGAGGGTTTGAAGCTTTCTTT
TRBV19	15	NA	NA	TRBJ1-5	CASSIEGHHLEPQHF	TGTGCCAGTAGTATAGAGGGACATCACCTGGAGCCCCAGCATTTT
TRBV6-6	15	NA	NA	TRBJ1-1	CASSPRQERNTEAFF	TGTGCCAGCAGTCCAAGACAGGAACGGAACACTGAAGCTTTCTTT
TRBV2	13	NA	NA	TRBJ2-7	CASRDTGSDEQYF	TGTGCCAGCAGGGACACGGGCAGCGACGAGCAGTACTTC
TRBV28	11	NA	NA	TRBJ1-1	CASGPNTEAFF	TGTGCCAGCGGGCCGAACACTGAAGCTTTCTTT